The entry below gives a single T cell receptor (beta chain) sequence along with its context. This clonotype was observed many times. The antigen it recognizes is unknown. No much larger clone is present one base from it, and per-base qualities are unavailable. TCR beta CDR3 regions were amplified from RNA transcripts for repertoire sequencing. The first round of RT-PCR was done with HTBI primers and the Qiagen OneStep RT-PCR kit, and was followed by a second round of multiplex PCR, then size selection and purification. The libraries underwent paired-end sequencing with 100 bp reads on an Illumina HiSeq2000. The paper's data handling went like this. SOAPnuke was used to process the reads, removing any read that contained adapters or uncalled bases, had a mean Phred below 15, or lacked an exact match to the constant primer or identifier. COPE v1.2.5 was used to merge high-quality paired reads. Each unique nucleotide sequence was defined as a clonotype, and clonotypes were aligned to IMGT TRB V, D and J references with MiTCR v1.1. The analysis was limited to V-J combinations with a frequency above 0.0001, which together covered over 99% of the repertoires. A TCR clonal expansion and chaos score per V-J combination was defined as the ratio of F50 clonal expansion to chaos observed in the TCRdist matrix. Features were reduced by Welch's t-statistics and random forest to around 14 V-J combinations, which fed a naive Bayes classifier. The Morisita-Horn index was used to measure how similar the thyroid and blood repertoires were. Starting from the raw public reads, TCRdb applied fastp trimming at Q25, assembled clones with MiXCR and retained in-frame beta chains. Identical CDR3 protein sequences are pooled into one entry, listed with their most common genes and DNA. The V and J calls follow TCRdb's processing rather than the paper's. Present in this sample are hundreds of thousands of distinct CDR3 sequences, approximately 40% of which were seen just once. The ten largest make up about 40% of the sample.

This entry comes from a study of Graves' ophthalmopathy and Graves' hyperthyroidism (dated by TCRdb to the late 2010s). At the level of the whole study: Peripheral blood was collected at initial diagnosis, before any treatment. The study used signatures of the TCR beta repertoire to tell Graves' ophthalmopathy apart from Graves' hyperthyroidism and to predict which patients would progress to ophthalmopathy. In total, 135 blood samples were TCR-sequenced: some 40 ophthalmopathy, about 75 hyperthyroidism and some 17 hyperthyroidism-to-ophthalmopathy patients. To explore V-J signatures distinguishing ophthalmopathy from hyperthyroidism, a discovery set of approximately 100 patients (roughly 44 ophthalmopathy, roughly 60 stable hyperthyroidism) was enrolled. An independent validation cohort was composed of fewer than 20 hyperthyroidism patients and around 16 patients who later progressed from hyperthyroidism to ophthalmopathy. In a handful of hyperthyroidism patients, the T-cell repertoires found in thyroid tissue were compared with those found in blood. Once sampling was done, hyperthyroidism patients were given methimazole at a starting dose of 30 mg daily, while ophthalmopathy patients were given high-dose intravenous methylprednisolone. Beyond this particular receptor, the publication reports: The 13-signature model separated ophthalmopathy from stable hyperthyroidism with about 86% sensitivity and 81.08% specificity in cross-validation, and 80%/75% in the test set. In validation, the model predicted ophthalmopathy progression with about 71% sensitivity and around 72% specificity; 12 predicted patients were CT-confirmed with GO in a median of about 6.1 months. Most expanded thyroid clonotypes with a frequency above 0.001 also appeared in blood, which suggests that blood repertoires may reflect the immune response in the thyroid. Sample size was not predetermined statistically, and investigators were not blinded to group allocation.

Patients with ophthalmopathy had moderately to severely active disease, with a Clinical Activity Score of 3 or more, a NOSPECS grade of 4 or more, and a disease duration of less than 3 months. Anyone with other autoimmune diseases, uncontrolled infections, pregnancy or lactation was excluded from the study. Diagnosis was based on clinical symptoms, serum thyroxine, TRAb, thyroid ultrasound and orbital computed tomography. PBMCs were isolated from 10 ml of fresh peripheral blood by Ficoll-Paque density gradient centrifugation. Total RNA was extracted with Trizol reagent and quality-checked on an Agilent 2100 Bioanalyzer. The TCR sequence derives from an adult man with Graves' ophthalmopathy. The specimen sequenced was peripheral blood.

The nucleotide sequence is given as TGTGCCAGCAGCTTAGGCCAGCCCGGGGCCAACGTCCTGACTTTC. This yields the protein CASSLGQPGANVLTF. The chain joins TRBV7-9 to TRBJ2-6, with the D gene call left open. CDR1 and CDR2, per the germline V gene (reference sequence), are SEHNR and FQNEAQ. There are 15 amino acids in the CDR3, from cysteine to phenylalanine inclusive. Only the CDR3 part of the read is kept: 45 bases, read in frame from the first base. Trimming costs V 1 base and J 4 bases, and their ends lie 8 bases apart.